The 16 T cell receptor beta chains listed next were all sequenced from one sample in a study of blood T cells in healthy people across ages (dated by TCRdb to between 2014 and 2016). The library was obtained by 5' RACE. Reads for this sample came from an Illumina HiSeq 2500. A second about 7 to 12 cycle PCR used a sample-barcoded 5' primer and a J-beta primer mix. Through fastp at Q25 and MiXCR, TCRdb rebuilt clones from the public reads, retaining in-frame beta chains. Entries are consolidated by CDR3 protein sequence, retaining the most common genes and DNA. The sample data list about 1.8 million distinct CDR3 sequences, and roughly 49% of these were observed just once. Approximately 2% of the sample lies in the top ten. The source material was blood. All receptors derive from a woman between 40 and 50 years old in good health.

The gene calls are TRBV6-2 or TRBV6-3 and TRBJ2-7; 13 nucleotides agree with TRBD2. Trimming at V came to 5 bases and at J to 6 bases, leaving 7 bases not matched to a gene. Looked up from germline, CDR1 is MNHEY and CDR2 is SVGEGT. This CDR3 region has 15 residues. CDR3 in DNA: TGTGCCAGCAGTCAACTAGCGGGGGGGCGTTCCGAGCAGTACTTC. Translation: CASSQLAGGRSEQYF.

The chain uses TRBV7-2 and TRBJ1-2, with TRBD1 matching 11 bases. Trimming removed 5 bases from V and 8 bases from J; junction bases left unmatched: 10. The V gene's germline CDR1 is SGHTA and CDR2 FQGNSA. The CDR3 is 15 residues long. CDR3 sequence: CASSPRTGGAGGYTF. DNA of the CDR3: TGTGCCAGCAGCCCGCGGACAGGGGGCGCGGGGGGCTACACCTTC.

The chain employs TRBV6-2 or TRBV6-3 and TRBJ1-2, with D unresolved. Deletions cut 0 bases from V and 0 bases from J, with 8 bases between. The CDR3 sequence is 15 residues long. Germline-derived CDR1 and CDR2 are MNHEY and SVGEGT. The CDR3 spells CASSYSTTANYGYTF. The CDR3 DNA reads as TGTGCCAGCAGTTACTCAACTACGGCTAACTATGGCTACACCTTC.

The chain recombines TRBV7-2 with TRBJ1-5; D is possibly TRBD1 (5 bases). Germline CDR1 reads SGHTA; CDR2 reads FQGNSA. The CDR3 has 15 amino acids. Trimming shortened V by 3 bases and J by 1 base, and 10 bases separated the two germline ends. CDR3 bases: TGTGCCAGCAGCTTGGGGCGACGAAGCAATCAGCCCCAGCATTTT. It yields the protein CASSLGRRSNQPQHF.

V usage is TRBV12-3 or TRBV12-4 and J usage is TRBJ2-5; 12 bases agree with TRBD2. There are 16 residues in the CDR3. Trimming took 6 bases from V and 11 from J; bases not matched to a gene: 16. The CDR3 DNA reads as TGTGCCAGCAGCCGAACCCTAGCGGGGGGGCCAAATGAGCAGTACTTC. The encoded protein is CASSRTLAGGPNEQYF.

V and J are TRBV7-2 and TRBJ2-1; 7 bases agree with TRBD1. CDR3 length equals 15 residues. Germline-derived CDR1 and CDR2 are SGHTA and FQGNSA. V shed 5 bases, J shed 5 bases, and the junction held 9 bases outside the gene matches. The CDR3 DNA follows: TGTGCCAGCAGCAGCGCCGGGACAGAAAACAATGAGCAGTTCTTC. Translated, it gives CASSSAGTENNEQFF.

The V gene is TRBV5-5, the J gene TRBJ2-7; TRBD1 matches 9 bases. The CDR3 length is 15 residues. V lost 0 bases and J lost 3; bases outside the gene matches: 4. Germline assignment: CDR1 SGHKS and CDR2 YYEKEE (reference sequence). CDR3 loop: CASSLVGQGIYEQYF. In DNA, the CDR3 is TGTGCCAGCAGCTTGGTCGGACAGGGGATCTACGAGCAGTACTTC.

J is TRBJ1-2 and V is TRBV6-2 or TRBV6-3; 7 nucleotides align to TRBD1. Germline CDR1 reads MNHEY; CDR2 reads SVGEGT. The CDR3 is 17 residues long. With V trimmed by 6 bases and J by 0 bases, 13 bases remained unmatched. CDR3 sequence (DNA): TGTGCCAGCAGCGACACCGGGACAGCGATATCTAACTATGGCTACACCTTC. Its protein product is CASSDTGTAISNYGYTF.

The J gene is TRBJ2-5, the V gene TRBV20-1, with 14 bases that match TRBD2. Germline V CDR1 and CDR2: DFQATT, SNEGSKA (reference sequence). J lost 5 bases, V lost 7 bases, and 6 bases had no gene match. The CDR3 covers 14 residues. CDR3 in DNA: TGCAGTGTACGGACTAGCGGGGGGCGGGAGACCCAGTACTTC. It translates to CSVRTSGGRETQYF.

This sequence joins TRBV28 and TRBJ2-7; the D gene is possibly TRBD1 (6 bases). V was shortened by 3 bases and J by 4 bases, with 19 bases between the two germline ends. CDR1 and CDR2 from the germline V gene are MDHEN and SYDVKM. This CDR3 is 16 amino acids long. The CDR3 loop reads CASSLPPHRDRYEQYF. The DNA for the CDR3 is TGTGCCAGCAGTTTGCCCCCTCACAGGGACCGATACGAGCAGTACTTC.

CDR3 amino acids: CASSDGGVEQYF. The CDR3 coding sequence is TGTGCCAGCAGCGACGGAGGGGTCGAGCAGTACTTC. The chain recombines TRBV25-1 with TRBJ2-5, with D possibly being TRBD2 (6 bases). The DNA end is a closer match to TRBJ2-7, so the J assignment may be wrong. The CDR3 totals 12 residues. Germline values: CDR1 MGHDK, CDR2 SYGVNS.

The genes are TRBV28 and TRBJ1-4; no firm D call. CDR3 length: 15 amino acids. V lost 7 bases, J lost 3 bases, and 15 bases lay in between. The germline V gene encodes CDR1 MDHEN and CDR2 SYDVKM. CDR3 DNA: TGTGCCAGCATCCGAAGTCGGGCGGCTAATGAAAAACTGTTTTTT. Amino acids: CASIRSRAANEKLFF.

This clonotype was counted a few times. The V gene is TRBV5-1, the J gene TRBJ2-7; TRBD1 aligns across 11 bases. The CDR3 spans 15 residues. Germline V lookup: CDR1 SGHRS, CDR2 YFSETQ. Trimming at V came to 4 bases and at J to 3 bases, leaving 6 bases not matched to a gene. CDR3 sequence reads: CASSPRTGGHYEQYF. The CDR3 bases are TGCGCCAGCAGCCCCAGGACAGGGGGCCACTACGAGCAGTACTTC.

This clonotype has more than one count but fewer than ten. This chain's CDR3 is CASRSPPREAREQFF. Here the CDR3 DNA reads TGTGCCAGCAGAAGCCCCCCTAGGGAGGCGAGGGAGCAGTTCTTC. The V call is TRBV6-2 or TRBV6-3, the J call TRBJ2-1; weak D call: TRBD2 (6 bases). V lost 6 bases to trimming and J lost 10 bases, with 22 bases between them. Germline values: CDR1 MNHEY, CDR2 SVGEGT. The CDR3 runs to 15 residues.

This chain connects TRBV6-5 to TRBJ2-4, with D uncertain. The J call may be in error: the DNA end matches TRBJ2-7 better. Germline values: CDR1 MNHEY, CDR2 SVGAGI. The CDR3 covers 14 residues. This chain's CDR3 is CASSYVLAAYEQYF. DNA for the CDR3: TGTGCCAGCAGTTACGTGTTAGCAGCCTACGAGCAGTACTTC.

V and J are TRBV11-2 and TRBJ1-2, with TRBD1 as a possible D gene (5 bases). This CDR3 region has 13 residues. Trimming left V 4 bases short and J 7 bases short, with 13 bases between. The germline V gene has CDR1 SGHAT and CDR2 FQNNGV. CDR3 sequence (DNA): TGTGCCAGCAGCTCCCCGGGGGGGAGTGGCTACACCTTC. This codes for CASSSPGGSGYTF. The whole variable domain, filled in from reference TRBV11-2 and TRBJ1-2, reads EAGVAQSPRYKIIEKRQSVAFWCNPISGHATLYWYQQILGQGPKLLIQFQNNGVVDDSQLPKDRFSAERLKGVDSTLKIQPAKLEDSAVYLCASSSPGGSGYTFGSGTRLTVV.